This T cell receptor (beta chain) stems from a study of blood T cells in healthy people across ages. Study-wide points: Older age went with lower TCR beta diversity per million T cells, in a roughly linear way.

The sample holds many counts of this clonotype. Its target is unknown. PCR was performed a second time for about 6 to 12 cycles using a sample-barcoded 5' primer and a J-beta primer mix. TCRdb fed the 5' RACE reads into MiXCR, producing one record per CDR3 protein. The table lists about 580,000 distinct CDR3 sequences, about 45% of them singletons. The CDR3 loop spans 15 amino acids. Per germline, CDR1 ENHRY and CDR2 SYGVKD. V lost 0 bases, J lost 4 bases, and 12 bases lay in between. The gene calls are TRBV10-3 and TRBJ2-5; possible D gene TRBD2, 5 bases. This receptor was identified in a man aged 80 or over in good health. Sequencing was carried out using blood. The CDR3 region is CAISESRLAAETQYF. As DNA, the CDR3 is TGTGCCATCAGTGAGTCGAGGCTAGCCGCAGAGACCCAGTACTTC.